The subject of this entry is one T cell receptor (beta chain). Its antigen remains unknown. These data originate in a study of T cell responses to AZD1222 COVID-19 vaccine. Findings and limits, study-wide: Nearly half of spike-specific TCRs reportedly go after variant regions that carry no mutations. CD4 TCRs associated with vaccination spanned spike, dominating at 160-218 and 743-854. The donor cohort was predominantly white British with a female majority, and clonal diversity may have been underestimated.

Using immunoSEQ multiplex PCR, the repertoire was profiled, and TCRdb retains in-frame clones only, with some absent. Seen here are 43,000 or so clones, about 92% observed once, and the top ten hold about a third. V lost 2 bases and J lost 8, with 11 bases in between. This CDR3 is 13 amino acids long. Germline V gene lookup returns CDR1 SGHTS and CDR2 YDEGEE. The sample consisted of peripheral blood, taken 28 days after the second AZD1222 dose. The sequence came from an adult who received the AZD1222 COVID-19 vaccine. The chain is built from TRBV5-8 and TRBJ2-1; D is unresolved. CDR3 sequence: CASSLEWQDEQFF. CDR3 nucleotide sequence: TGTGCCAGCAGCTTAGAGTGGCAAGATGAGCAGTTCTTC. Using reference TRBV5-8 and TRBJ2-1 for the parts outside the CDR3, the full variable domain is EAGVTQSPTHLIKTRGQQATLRCSPISGHTSVYWYQQALGLGLQFLLWYDEGEERNRGNFPPRFSGRQFPNYSSELNVNALELEDSALYLCASSLEWQDEQFFGPGTRLTVL.